Shown below are 26 T cell receptor beta chains from a single sample sequenced in a study of cytomegalovirus exposure and HLA in healthy donors. PCR employed 60 Vbeta and 13 Jbeta primers. The method was immunoSEQ multiplex PCR; TCRdb's version includes in-frame clones alone and lacks a portion of them. The data contain under 200,000 clones, around 80% of them singletons. Material: PBMCs. These receptors all come from a woman aged 40-49 years in good health and CMV-seronegative.

The chain recombines TRBV14 with TRBJ1-6; D is unclear. Germline-derived CDR1 and CDR2 are SGHDN and FVKESK. This CDR3 comprises 14 residues. Trimming shortened V by 0 bases and J by 10 bases, and 10 bases separated the two germline ends. The CDR3 coding sequence is TGTGCCAGCAGCCAAGAAACGGAGTACTCACCCCTCCACTTT. Its translation: CASSQETEYSPLHF. Combining the CDR3 with reference TRBV14 and TRBJ1-6 gives the whole variable domain EAGVTQFPSHSVIEKGQTVTLRCDPISGHDNLYWYRRVMGKEIKFLLHFVKESKQDESGMPNNRFLAERTGGTYSTLKVQPAELEDSGVYFCASSQETEYSPLHFGNGTRLTVT.

Concerning this clone itself: The junction differs from germline at one of its ends, possibly a read error. The chain carries TRBV5-6 and TRBJ2-7, with TRBD1 identical over 8 bases. CDR3 length: 14 residues. Germline CDR1 reads SGHDT; CDR2 reads YYEEEE. The CDR3 loop is CVSGLVGQGYEQYF. In DNA form, the CDR3 reads TGTGTCAGCGGCTTGGTTGGACAGGGATACGAGCAGTACTTC.

This chain connects TRBV19 to TRBJ1-2; possible D gene TRBD1, 6 bases. V lost 3 bases, J lost 3 bases, and 20 bases lay in between. The length of the CDR3 is 17 residues. Per the germline V gene, CDR1 is LNHDA and CDR2 is SQIVND (reference sequence). This CDR3 is CASSMESGTRSYYGYTF. The CDR3 DNA reads TGTGCCAGTAGTATGGAGTCGGGGACACGGTCCTACTATGGCTACACCTTC.

This clone came up once. The rearrangement links TRBV7-2 to TRBJ1-5, with D perhaps TRBD1 (5 bases). Trimming took 5 bases from V and 7 from J, leaving 12 bases between them. This CDR3 is built from 13 residues. In germline, CDR1 is SGHTA, CDR2 FQGNSA. CDR3 in DNA: TGTGCCAGCAGCCCGACAGTGGGACAGCCCCAGCATTTT. The encoded protein is CASSPTVGQPQHF. Variable domain in full (rest from reference TRBV7-2 and TRBJ1-5): GAGVSQSPSNKVTEKGKDVELRCDPISGHTALYWYRQSLGQGLEFLIYFQGNSAPDKSGLPSDRFSAERTGGSVSTLTIQRTQQEDSAVYLCASSPTVGQPQHFGDGTRLSIL.

The V and J genes are TRBV5-1 and TRBJ1-4; 12 nucleotides match TRBD1. Trimming took 4 bases from V and 5 from J; bases not matched to a gene: 0. CDR3 length equals 14 residues. CDR1 and CDR2 from the germline V gene are SGHRS and YFSETQ. The CDR3 coding sequence is TGCGCCAGCAGCGGGACAGGGGGCAATGAAAAACTGTTTTTT. It encodes CASSGTGGNEKLFF.

The chain uses TRBV19 and TRBJ2-2; D is unresolved. With 6 bases removed from V and 2 bases from J, the gap between germline ends came to 7 bases. Per the germline V gene, CDR1 is LNHDA and CDR2 is SQIVND (reference sequence). CDR3 length: 13 residues. CDR3 in DNA: TGTGCCAGTAGGACACTTAACACCGGGGAGCTGTTTTTT. As protein: CASRTLNTGELFF.

The rearrangement uses TRBV7-9 and TRBJ2-7, with 8 positions matching TRBD1. CDR3 size: 14 residues. Trimming at V came to 2 bases and at J to 5 bases, leaving 5 bases not matched to a gene. Germline CDR1 is SEHNR and CDR2 is FQNEAQ (reference sequence). The CDR3 protein is CASSLRQGNDEQYF. The CDR3 bases are TGTGCCAGCAGCTTAAGACAGGGGAACGACGAGCAGTACTTC.

The CDR3 reads CASSPSPGLAGHEQFF. The CDR3 nucleotides are TGTGCCAGCAGCCCGTCTCCGGGACTAGCGGGACATGAGCAGTTCTTC. V is TRBV27 and J is TRBJ2-1; 13 bases map to TRBD2. CDR1 is MNHEY and CDR2 is SMNVEV in the germline V gene (reference sequence). The V segment lost 6 bases and the J segment 8 bases; nucleotides outside the gene matches: 10. This CDR3 spans 16 amino acids.

The V gene is TRBV5-1, the J gene TRBJ1-1, with D possibly being TRBD1 (5 bases). This CDR3 has 14 residues. Germline values: CDR1 SGHRS, CDR2 YFSETQ. V lost 4 bases, J lost 2 bases, and 12 bases lay in between. In DNA form, the CDR3 reads TGCGCCAGCAGCACCGGACAAATAAACACTGAAGCTTTCTTT. This sequence encodes CASSTGQINTEAFF.

The rearrangement joins TRBV19 to TRBJ2-3; the D gene is possibly TRBD1 (5 bases). CDR1 LNHDA and CDR2 SQIVND come from the germline V gene (reference sequence). This CDR3 has 15 amino acids. Trimming shortened V by 2 bases and J by 4 bases, and 13 bases separated the two germline ends. The CDR3 nucleotides read TGTGCCAGTAGTATAACCAGGGTGCTGGCAGATACGCAGTATTTT. Its translation is CASSITRVLADTQYF.

V and J are TRBV28 and TRBJ2-7, with a weak D call TRBD1 (5 bases). Germline loops: CDR1 MDHEN, CDR2 SYDVKM. The germline V and J ends were trimmed by 5 bases and 3 bases, with 17 bases remaining between them. The CDR3 is 15 amino acids. Written as DNA, the CDR3 is TGTGCCAGCAGTCCTACAGGTATTAAAGGCTACGAGCAGTACTTC. Residues: CASSPTGIKGYEQYF.

This sequence joins TRBV7-2 and TRBJ2-1; D is perhaps TRBD2 (6 bases). Germline assignment: CDR1 SGHTA and CDR2 FQGNSA. The length of the CDR3 is 17 residues. Trimming took 5 bases from V and 2 from J, leaving 19 bases between them. CDR3 sequence reads: CASSARSSARTYNEQFF. The CDR3 nucleotides are TGTGCCAGCAGCGCCCGATCTAGCGCACGGACCTACAATGAGCAGTTCTTC.

The chain links TRBV2 to TRBJ2-1; TRBD2 matches at 12 bases. This CDR3 is built from 17 residues. Germline values: CDR1 SNHLY, CDR2 FYNNEI. The V and J ends lost 5 bases and 6 bases, in that order; junction bases with no gene match: 11. The CDR3 DNA reads TGTGCCAGCAGTCTTACCAGACTAGCGGGGGCTTTCAATGAGCAGTTCTTC. Encoded protein: CASSLTRLAGAFNEQFF.

On this clone: Other nucleotide sequences in the sample specify the same CDR3. The chain is built from TRBV5-5 and TRBJ1-5; TRBD1 is a possible D gene (6 bases). V was clipped by 4 bases and J by 7 bases, with 18 bases between them. The CDR3 totals 15 residues. The V gene's germline CDR1 is SGHKS and CDR2 YYEKEE (reference sequence). CDR3 region: CASSLRTDGGQPQHF. The CDR3 DNA sequence: TGTGCCAGCAGCCTAAGGACAGACGGTGGACAGCCCCAGCATTTT.

The chain links TRBV9 to TRBJ2-6; a weak D match, TRBD1 (5 bases). CDR1 is SGDLS, CDR2 YYNGEE, per germline. Trimming took 3 bases from V and 4 from J, leaving 5 bases between them. The length of the CDR3 is 13 residues. The CDR3 is CASSEGGANVLTF. The CDR3 region has the DNA TGTGCCAGCAGCGAGGGGGGGGCCAACGTCCTGACTTTC.

This chain links TRBV5-4 with TRBJ1-1; 8 nucleotides agree with TRBD1. The CDR3 totals 15 residues. The germline CDR1 and CDR2 sequences are SGHNT and YYREEE (reference sequence). V lost 2 bases, J lost 4 bases, and 7 bases stayed unmatched. CDR3 bases: TGTGCCAGCAGCTTAGGACAGGGCGGGAGCACTGAAGCTTTCTTT. It specifies CASSLGQGGSTEAFF.

The chain employs TRBV7-2 and TRBJ1-1; D gene unclear. This CDR3 contains 14 residues. The V end lost 3 bases, the J end lost 9 bases, and 17 bases lay between the germline ends. Per the germline V gene, CDR1 is SGHTA and CDR2 is FQGNSA. The CDR3 protein is CASSFDAAEAKAFF. CDR3 DNA sequence: TGTGCCAGCAGCTTTGATGCAGCCGAAGCGAAAGCTTTCTTT.

The genes are TRBV27 and TRBJ1-5; possible D gene TRBD1, 6 bases. From germline, CDR1 is MNHEY and CDR2 SMNVEV (reference sequence). The germline V and J ends were trimmed by 2 bases and 8 bases, with 22 bases remaining between them. This CDR3 has 17 amino acids. Here the CDR3 reads CASSLKGMRGYGEPQHF. The CDR3 DNA sequence: TGTGCCAGCAGTTTAAAGGGTATGAGGGGGTATGGGGAGCCCCAGCATTTT.

This sequence joins TRBV6-5 and TRBJ1-2; D is uncertain. With 7 bases removed from V and 5 bases from J, the gap between germline ends came to 20 bases. The CDR3 extends over 15 amino acids. The V gene's germline CDR1 is MNHEY and CDR2 SVGAGI. CDR3 in DNA: TGTGCCAGCACCCCCGGGCACGGGAAATCATATGGCTACACCTTC. Translation: CASTPGHGKSYGYTF.

The V and J genes are TRBV18 and TRBJ2-7; the match to TRBD1 covers 10 bases. Trimming cost V 4 bases and J 7 bases; bases outside gene matches: 13. The germline V gene has CDR1 KGHSH and CDR2 LQKENI. This CDR3 comprises 16 residues. CDR3 sequence (DNA): TGTGCCAGCTCACGACCGTCGGGACAGGGGCTGGGGGAGCAGTACTTC. Translating gives CASSRPSGQGLGEQYF.

This chain joins TRBV30 and TRBJ2-5, with 7 bases lining up with TRBD1. Germline V lookup: CDR1 GTSNPN, CDR2 SVGIG (reference sequence). The CDR3 is 12 residues long. V shed 5 bases and J 1 base; nucleotides not matched to a gene: 1. The CDR3 sequence: CAWGQVQETQYF. The CDR3 DNA is TGTGCCTGGGGACAGGTCCAAGAGACCCAGTACTTC.

This clone was seen more than once but under ten times. The rearrangement joins TRBV19 to TRBJ1-6; 12 positions agree with TRBD1. The junction had 4 bases not matched to a gene; V was cut back by 7 bases and J by 9 bases. This CDR3 has 14 residues. Per germline, CDR1 LNHDA and CDR2 SQIVND (reference sequence). CDR3 sequence: CASTGQGASSPLHF. Written as DNA, the CDR3 is TGTGCCAGTACGGGACAGGGGGCCAGTTCACCCCTCCACTTT. The variable domain in full, completed from reference TRBV19 and TRBJ1-6, reads DGGITQSPKYLFRKEGQNVTLSCEQNLNHDAMYWYRQDPGQGLRLIYYSQIVNDFQKGDIAEGYSVSREKKESFPLTVTSAQKNPTAFYLCASTGQGASSPLHFGNGTRLTVT.

This sequence joins TRBV27 and TRBJ1-2; D possibly corresponds to TRBD1 (5 bases). This CDR3 is 14 amino acids long. Trimming removed 5 bases at V and 2 bases at J, with 12 bases between. CDR1 is MNHEY, CDR2 SMNVEV, per germline (reference sequence). The CDR3 region has the DNA TGTGCCAGCAGTCCCACGTCAGGGAACTATGGCTACACCTTC. This sequence encodes CASSPTSGNYGYTF.

The chain carries TRBV7-9 and TRBJ2-1; the D is unclear. V lost 2 bases, J lost 8 bases, and 10 bases lay in between. This CDR3 contains 13 residues. Per germline, CDR1 SEHNR and CDR2 FQNEAQ (reference sequence). The CDR3 is CASSLITEDEQFF. CDR3 coding DNA: TGTGCCAGCAGCTTAATCACCGAGGATGAGCAGTTCTTC. The whole variable domain, filled in from reference TRBV7-9 and TRBJ2-1, reads DTGVSQNPRHKITKRGQNVTFRCDPISEHNRLYWYRQTLGQGPEFLTYFQNEAQLEKSRLLSDRFSAERPKGSFSTLEIQRTEQGDSAMYLCASSLITEDEQFFGPGTRLTVL.

This clone has only a few counts. V and J are TRBV7-3 and TRBJ2-5; 8 nucleotides agree with TRBD2. V shed 10 bases, J shed 5 bases, and the junction held 9 bases outside the gene matches. The CDR3 sequence is 13 residues long. Germline lookup yields CDR1 SGHTA and CDR2 FQGTGA. The CDR3 DNA is TGTGCCACTGGGGACGGGAGGGGGGAGACCCAGTACTTC. It is translated as CATGDGRGETQYF.

Here the CDR3 reads CASSQVADIQYF. CDR3 nucleotide sequence: TGTGCCAGCAGCCAAGTGGCGGACATTCAGTACTTC. The chain combines TRBV14 with TRBJ2-4; D gene uncertain. Germline assignment: CDR1 SGHDN and CDR2 FVKESK. The CDR3 has 12 residues. Trimming left V 1 base short and J 8 bases short, with 6 bases between.